Below are 17 T cell receptor beta chains sequenced from a single sample in a study of blood T cell repertoires in COVID-19. Method: immunoSEQ multiplex PCR; TCRdb's copy keeps in-frame clones and lacks some. Of around 100,000 clones in the sample, 70% to 85% were seen once. Source material: peripheral blood. All receptors come from a man aged 70 or older with active or convalescent COVID-19.

The V gene is TRBV3-1 (or the pseudogene TRBV3-2), the J gene TRBJ2-7, with a tentative D call TRBD1 (6 bases). Between the trimmed V and J ends, which lost 6 bases and 2 bases, there was a span of 17 bases. The germline gives CDR1 LGHDT, CDR2 YNNKEL (reference sequence). This CDR3 comprises 15 residues. The CDR3 DNA reads TGTGCCAGCAGTGTCACTCCGGGGACAACCTACGAGCAGTACTTC. It specifies CASSVTPGTTYEQYF.

This clone appeared a single time. The V and J genes are TRBV18 and TRBJ2-1; 8 bases are a match to TRBD1. The junction had 2 bases not matched to a gene; V was cut back by 2 bases and J by 5 bases. Germline-derived CDR1 and CDR2 are KGHSH and LQKENI. The CDR3 loop spans 14 amino acids. CDR3 in DNA: TGTGCCAGCTCACCAGGACAGGGACACAATGAGCAGTTCTTC. As protein: CASSPGQGHNEQFF.

This chain links TRBV27 with TRBJ2-2; 8 bases align to TRBD2. This CDR3 region has 18 residues. Germline V lookup: CDR1 MNHEY, CDR2 SMNVEV (reference sequence). The J segment lost 8 bases and the V segment lost 1 base, leaving 15 bases of the junction unmatched. The DNA for the CDR3 is TGTGCCAGCAGTTTATACGTTCCGTCCGAGCGGGAGTTTGGGGAGCTGTTTTTT. This encodes CASSLYVPSEREFGELFF.

The V call is TRBV30, the J call TRBJ2-2; 8 bases fit TRBD1. The CDR3 runs 14 residues. Trimming took 2 bases from V and 5 from J; bases not matched to a gene: 4. Germline CDR1 reads GTSNPN; CDR2 reads SVGIG (reference sequence). The CDR3 DNA sequence: TGTGCCTGGAGTTCGGGACAGGTGACCGGGGAGCTGTTTTTT. Protein: CAWSSGQVTGELFF.

The rearrangement links TRBV19 to TRBJ2-2; D is unresolved. Per germline, CDR1 LNHDA and CDR2 SQIVND (reference sequence). The CDR3 is made up of 13 amino acids. V lost 4 bases and J lost 3, with 6 bases in between. The CDR3 DNA reads TGTGCCAGTAGTAAGGCGGACACCGGGGAGCTGTTTTTT. This codes for CASSKADTGELFF.

J is TRBJ2-7 and V is TRBV5-4, with D possibly matching TRBD2 (5 bases). CDR1 is SGHNT and CDR2 is YYREEE in the germline V gene (reference sequence). The CDR3 sequence is 15 residues long. Trimming pared 0 bases from V and 4 bases from J, leaving 14 bases between. The CDR3 region is CASSLGGGLSYEQYF. CDR3 in DNA: TGTGCCAGCAGCTTGGGAGGAGGCTTATCGTACGAGCAGTACTTC.

This sequence joins TRBV9 and TRBJ2-3; tentatively, D is TRBD2 (6 bases). The germline V and J ends were trimmed by 0 bases and 2 bases, with 10 bases remaining between them. CDR1 is SGDLS, CDR2 YYNGEE, per germline. The CDR3 extends over 15 amino acids. The CDR3 is CASSVAGTYTDTQYF. CDR3 nucleotides: TGTGCCAGCAGCGTAGCCGGGACTTACACAGATACGCAGTATTTT.

This sequence joins TRBV2 and TRBJ2-6; D ambiguous. CDR1 SNHLY and CDR2 FYNNEI come from the germline V gene. The CDR3 covers 15 residues. V was cut by 4 bases and J by 4 bases, with 11 bases left in between. The CDR3 DNA is TGTGCCAGCAGTGCGGAAGGAGCCGGGGCCAACGTCCTGACTTTC. As protein: CASSAEGAGANVLTF.

The V call is TRBV18, the J call TRBJ2-7; 9 bases match TRBD1. The CDR3 totals 15 residues. Trimming cost V 2 bases and J 5 bases; bases outside gene matches: 7. Germline V gene data show CDR1 as KGHSH and CDR2 as LQKENI. CDR3 in amino acids: CASSPRGQGGNEQYF. In DNA form, the CDR3 reads TGTGCCAGCTCACCAAGGGGACAGGGAGGGAACGAGCAGTACTTC.

The V call is TRBV28, the J call TRBJ2-7; maybe TRBD2 (5 bases). The V end was cut by 5 bases, the J end by 1 base, with 15 bases between. The germline CDR1 and CDR2 sequences are MDHEN and SYDVKM. The CDR3 extends over 15 amino acids. The CDR3 protein is CASSTTGIKSYEQYF. CDR3 in DNA: TGTGCCAGCAGTACAACCGGGATAAAGTCCTACGAGCAGTACTTC.

The chain carries TRBV18 and TRBJ2-7, with 7 positions matching TRBD1. V lost 4 bases to trimming and J lost 4 bases; unmatched junction nucleotides: 7. The length of the CDR3 is 14 residues. Germline assignment: CDR1 KGHSH and CDR2 LQKENI. The CDR3 region is CASSLHRGVYEQYF. For the CDR3, the DNA is TGTGCCAGCTCACTCCACAGGGGTGTGTACGAGCAGTACTTC.

This chain connects TRBV18 to TRBJ1-6; 8 positions agree with TRBD1. J was trimmed by 9 bases and V by 3 bases; bases with no gene match: 10. This CDR3 comprises 16 residues. CDR1 and CDR2 (germline): KGHSH, LQKENI. The CDR3 coding sequence is TGTGCCAGCTCACCTTCCGGAGGACAGGGTGGTTCACCCCTCCACTTT. Translation gives CASSPSGGQGGSPLHF. Combining the CDR3 with reference TRBV18 and TRBJ1-6 gives the whole variable domain NAGVMQNPRHLVRRRGQEARLRCSPMKGHSHVYWYRQLPEEGLKFMVYLQKENIIDESGMPKERFSAEFPKEGPSILRIQQVVRGDSAAYFCASSPSGGQGGSPLHFGNGTRLTVT.

J is TRBJ2-7 and V is TRBV11-2, with TRBD1 as a possible D gene (6 bases). This CDR3 region has 14 residues. Per the germline V gene, CDR1 is SGHAT and CDR2 is FQNNGV. V was shortened by 5 bases and J by 6 bases, with 17 bases between the two germline ends. CDR3 amino acids: CASSRPGRGSEQYF. Here the CDR3 DNA reads TGTGCCAGCAGCCGCCCCGGCAGGGGAAGCGAGCAGTACTTC.

The J gene is TRBJ1-4, the V gene TRBV28; tentative D call: TRBD1 (6 bases). The CDR3 extends over 15 amino acids. Germline V gene sequence: CDR1 MDHEN, CDR2 SYDVKM. V was shortened by 6 bases and J by 5 bases, with 16 bases between the two germline ends. As DNA, the CDR3 is TGTGCCAGCAGGGGTCGGGGGGCCCAAAATGAAAAACTGTTTTTT. Translated, it gives CASRGRGAQNEKLFF.

This chain joins TRBV7-8 and TRBJ2-2; 8 bases line up with TRBD1. Trimming removed 2 bases from V and 1 base from J; junction bases left unmatched: 6. Germline V gene sequence: CDR1 SGHVS, CDR2 FQNEAQ. The CDR3 totals 17 residues. CDR3 sequence: CASSLRGTGLNTGELFF. The CDR3 nucleotides read TGTGCCAGCAGCTTACGTGGGACAGGTCTGAACACCGGGGAGCTGTTTTTT.

V gene TRBV10-3 combines with J gene TRBJ2-1; 9 nucleotides agree with TRBD2. V trimming: 3 bases; J trimming: 9 bases; junction bases outside the gene matches: 0. The CDR3 consists of 12 residues. CDR1 is ENHRY and CDR2 is SYGVKD in the germline V gene. The DNA of the CDR3 is TGTGCCATCAGTGAAGCGGGAGGTGAGCAGTTCTTC. Protein product: CAISEAGGEQFF.

CDR3 loop: CASSSKFEYDEKLFF. The CDR3 bases are TGTGCCAGCAGTTCTAAGTTTGAGTATGATGAAAAACTGTTTTTT. The chain employs TRBV27 and TRBJ1-4; D call uncertain. The CDR3 totals 15 residues. V lost 4 bases to trimming and J lost 6 bases, with 15 bases between them. From germline, CDR1 is MNHEY and CDR2 SMNVEV (reference sequence).